What follows are 21 T cell receptor beta chains derived from one specimen sequenced in a study of human T cells and chemical hapten exposure. The sample's time point: patch test 3, about 24 weeks after DPC sensitization. Treatment given: therapeutic diphenylcyclopropenone sensitization with weekly scalp DPC. TCRdb independently ran MiXCR on the RACE reads; one entry per CDR3 protein. Among about 120,000 distinct CDR3 sequences, 11% were seen once, and the ten largest hold more than 2%. The sample was whole blood, taken in connection with sensitization to the hapten diphenylcyclopropenone (DPC). The receptor set was obtained from a woman in her forties or fifties with alopecia areata. Some clones in this sample may be carry-over from other donors' samples.

This clonotype showed up just a few times. The chain has TRBV4-1 and TRBJ1-3; the match to TRBD1 covers 8 bases. There are 15 residues in the CDR3. Germline V CDR1 and CDR2: MGHRA, YSYEKL. V was clipped by 2 bases and J by 7 bases; unmatched bases: 7. The CDR3 DNA reads as TGCGCCAGCAGCCAACAGGACAGGGACTTTAACACCATATATTTT. Protein: CASSQQDRDFNTIYF.

This clonotype appeared many times. J is TRBJ2-5 and V is TRBV12-3 or TRBV12-4, with a tentative D call TRBD1 (5 bases). The CDR3 has 14 amino acids. Trimming took off 4 bases at V and 5 bases at J, with 14 bases between the two ends. CDR3 amino acids: CASSSSGAGETQYF. The CDR3 DNA reads as TGTGCCAGCAGTTCTTCTGGGGCAGGGGAGACCCAGTACTTC.

This clonotype was counted only a few times. The chain couples TRBV20-1 to TRBJ2-7, with a tentative D call TRBD2 (6 bases). This CDR3 has 15 amino acids. The V end lost 3 bases, the J end lost 0 bases, and 15 bases lay between the germline ends. Germline CDR1 is DFQATT and CDR2 is SNEGSKA (reference sequence). The CDR3 region is CSARPTSPISYEQYF. DNA of the CDR3: TGCAGTGCTAGGCCCACTAGCCCGATCTCCTACGAGCAGTACTTC.

This chain uses TRBV18 with TRBJ2-3; 13 bases agree with TRBD2. Trimming at V came to 4 bases and at J to 3 bases, leaving 7 bases not matched to a gene. Germline V gene lookup returns CDR1 KGHSH and CDR2 LQKENI. The CDR3 consists of 17 residues. This CDR3 is CASSLEGLAGSTDTQYF. CDR3 in DNA: TGTGCCAGCTCACTGGAGGGACTAGCGGGAAGTACAGATACGCAGTATTTT.

This clonotype turned up a few times. The rearrangement joins TRBV20-1 to TRBJ2-1; possibly TRBD2 for D (6 bases). V lost 0 bases and J 8 bases, leaving 14 bases between the germline ends. The CDR3 has 14 amino acids. Germline-derived CDR1 and CDR2 are DFQATT and SNEGSKA (reference sequence). CDR3 region: CSARDKRGFDEQFF. The CDR3 DNA reads TGCAGTGCTAGAGATAAACGGGGGTTCGATGAGCAGTTCTTC.

This chain joins TRBV6-5 and TRBJ2-1; D gene unclear. The CDR3 is made up of 15 amino acids. V was pared by 0 bases and J by 6 bases, with 12 bases between. Germline CDR1 and CDR2: MNHEY and SVGAGI. CDR3 in amino acids: CASSYSTAAGNEQFF. The CDR3 bases are TGTGCCAGCAGTTACTCCACGGCAGCCGGCAATGAGCAGTTCTTC.

CDR3 region: CASSYARAGGSGELFF. CDR3 coding DNA: TGTGCCAGCAGTTACGCCCGGGCAGGGGGCTCCGGGGAGCTGTTTTTT. This chain connects TRBV6-5 to TRBJ2-2; 8 bases agree with TRBD1. Germline loops: CDR1 MNHEY, CDR2 SVGAGI. This CDR3 spans 16 amino acids. V dropped 2 bases and J dropped 6; count of bases not matched to a gene: 8.

At least ten counts were recorded for this clonotype. This chain joins TRBV7-7 and TRBJ2-3; D call uncertain. The CDR3 is 14 amino acids. The ends were cut back, 3 bases at V and 0 bases at J, with 7 bases in the middle. The germline CDR1 and CDR2 sequences are SSHAT and FNYEAQ (reference sequence). CDR3 loop: CASSLGSSTDTQYF. CDR3 in DNA: TGTGCCAGCAGCTTGGGCTCTAGCACAGATACGCAGTATTTT.

CDR3 region: CASSGSGKGQETQYF. Written as DNA, the CDR3 is TGTGCCAGCAGCGGTAGCGGGAAGGGGCAAGAGACCCAGTACTTC. The chain recombines TRBV7-9 with TRBJ2-5, with TRBD2 identical over 8 bases. The CDR3 runs to 15 residues. V lost 5 bases, J lost 2 bases, and 7 bases stayed unmatched. Germline lookup yields CDR1 SEHNR and CDR2 FQNEAQ (reference sequence).

This chain links TRBV28 with TRBJ2-5; D not resolved. CDR3 length: 17 residues. Germline lookup yields CDR1 MDHEN and CDR2 SYDVKM. V gave up 6 bases and J gave up 5 bases, with 25 bases separating them. The CDR3 sequence: CASRLAQGLGIQETQYF. In DNA, the CDR3 is TGTGCCAGCAGGTTGGCCCAAGGGCTAGGGATTCAGGAGACCCAGTACTTC. Drawing the rest from reference TRBV28 and TRBJ2-5, the complete variable domain is DVKVTQSSRYLVKRTGEKVFLECVQDMDHENMFWYRQDPGLGLRLIYFSYDVKMKEKGDIPEGYSVSREKKERFSLILESASTNQTSMYLCASRLAQGLGIQETQYFGPGTRLLVL.

This chain joins TRBV9 and TRBJ1-5; D unresolved. The CDR3 length is 13 residues. V lost 0 bases, J lost 6 bases, and 7 bases lay in between. Germline CDR1 reads SGDLS; CDR2 reads YYNGEE. DNA of the CDR3: TGTGCCAGCAGCGTAGATGGCGGTCAGCCCCAGCATTTT. Its protein is CASSVDGGQPQHF.

This clonotype was counted only a few times. The J gene is TRBJ2-2, the V gene TRBV5-5; D gene ambiguous. The germline gives CDR1 SGHKS, CDR2 YYEKEE (reference sequence). This CDR3 has 16 amino acids. V lost 1 base and J 6 bases, leaving 16 bases between the germline ends. The CDR3 region has the DNA TGTGCCAGCAGCTTGTCAGCCGGAAGCTTACCCGGGGAGCTGTTTTTT. Translating it yields CASSLSAGSLPGELFF.

This clonotype was seen a handful of times. The rearrangement joins TRBV4-3 to TRBJ2-7; TRBD2 might be the D (5 bases). Trimming took 4 bases from V and 0 from J, leaving 10 bases between them. The CDR3 is 14 residues long. Germline CDR1 reads LGHNA; CDR2 reads YSLEER. In DNA, the CDR3 is TGCGCCAGCAGCCTAGCGTCGAGCTCCTACGAGCAGTACTTC. It yields the protein CASSLASSSYEQYF.

Many counts were recorded for this clonotype. The chain joins TRBV9 to TRBJ2-2; D is ambiguous. Trimming left V 0 bases short and J 5 bases short, with 2 bases between. Germline V gene data show CDR1 as SGDLS and CDR2 as YYNGEE. The CDR3 sequence is 12 residues long. The CDR3 nucleotides are TGTGCCAGCAGCGTAGGGACCGGGGAGCTGTTTTTT. It translates to CASSVGTGELFF.

J is TRBJ1-2 and V is TRBV6-5; 7 bases line up with TRBD1. The CDR3 runs to 14 residues. J lost 2 bases, V lost 6 bases, and 6 bases had no gene match. Looked up from germline, CDR1 is MNHEY and CDR2 is SVGAGI. The CDR3 protein is CASSRDRENYGYTF. The DNA for the CDR3 is TGTGCCAGCAGCCGGGACAGAGAGAACTATGGCTACACCTTC.

The table lists this clonotype with a few counts. CDR3 nucleotide sequence: TGCGCCAGCAGCCAAGACCACGTAGTAGCGGGGGGCATCGCCACAGATACGCAGTATTTT. Translated, it gives CASSQDHVVAGGIATDTQYF. The chain carries TRBV4-1 and TRBJ2-3; 10 nucleotides agree with TRBD2. The germline gives CDR1 MGHRA, CDR2 YSYEKL. The trim removed 0 bases at V and 2 bases at J, leaving 14 bases unmatched. This CDR3 comprises 20 residues.

The table lists this clonotype with many counts. The chain couples TRBV6-1 to TRBJ2-3; 7 bases align to TRBD1. The CDR3 is made up of 15 amino acids. V dropped 3 bases and J dropped 1; count of bases not matched to a gene: 4. Germline loops: CDR1 MNHNS, CDR2 SASEGT. CDR3 DNA: TGTGCCAGCAGTGATGAGGGGGCCCGCACAGATACGCAGTATTTT. The encoded protein is CASSDEGARTDTQYF.

J is TRBJ1-1 and V is TRBV29-1; D not resolved. CDR3 size: 11 residues. Trimming cost V 4 bases and J 1 base, with 4 bases left between them. CDR1 is SQVTM, CDR2 ANQGSEA, per germline. The CDR3 bases are TGCAGCGTTGTCCAGAACACTGAAGCTTTCTTT. Translated: CSVVQNTEAFF.

A remark on this clonotype: The CDR3 does not end in the conserved phenylalanine or tryptophan, so this is likely a read error. The rearrangement joins TRBV7-2 to TRBJ2-3; a weak D match, TRBD1 (7 bases). This CDR3 contains 16 residues. V was clipped by 5 bases and J by 1 base, with 16 bases between them. Germline CDR1 reads SGHTA; CDR2 reads FQGNSA. This chain's CDR3 is CASSPDGGGRTDTQYS. The CDR3 region has the DNA TGTGCCAGCAGCCCAGACGGAGGGGGCCGCACAGATACGCAGTATTCT.

J is TRBJ1-6 and V is TRBV2; D remains ambiguous. V dropped 5 bases and J dropped 0 bases, with 8 bases sitting between them. CDR3 length: 15 residues. Germline CDR1 reads SNHLY; CDR2 reads FYNNEI. CDR3 nucleotide sequence: TGTGCCAGCAGTCGAGGGATCTCCTATAATTCACCCCTCCACTTT. Translated, it gives CASSRGISYNSPLHF.

This clonotype was seen a few times. The CDR3 sequence is CAGAYLSGPGRTQYF. The CDR3 DNA sequence: TGTGCCGGAGCTTATCTTAGCGGGCCGGGACGGACCCAGTACTTC. The chain employs TRBV2 and TRBJ2-5; 7 bases map to TRBD2. V lost 11 bases and J lost 7; bases outside the gene matches: 19. Germline CDR1 and CDR2: SNHLY and FYNNEI. This CDR3 has 15 amino acids.